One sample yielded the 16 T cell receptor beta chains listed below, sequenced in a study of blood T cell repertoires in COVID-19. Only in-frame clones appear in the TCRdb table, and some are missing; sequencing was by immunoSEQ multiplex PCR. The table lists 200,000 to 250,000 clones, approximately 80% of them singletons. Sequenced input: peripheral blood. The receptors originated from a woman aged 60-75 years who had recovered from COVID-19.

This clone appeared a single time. The CDR3 DNA reads TGCGCCAGCAGCGCGGGCGACAGGGATCGGACTGAAGCTTTCTTT. Encoded protein: CASSAGDRDRTEAFF. This chain uses TRBV5-1 with TRBJ1-1, with 7 positions matching TRBD1. The trim removed 4 bases at V and 5 bases at J, leaving 11 bases unmatched. The germline gives CDR1 SGHRS, CDR2 YFSETQ. The CDR3 length is 15 residues.

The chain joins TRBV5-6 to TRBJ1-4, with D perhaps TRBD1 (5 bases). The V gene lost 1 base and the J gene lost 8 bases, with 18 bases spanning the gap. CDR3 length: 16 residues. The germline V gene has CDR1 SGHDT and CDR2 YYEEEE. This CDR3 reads CASSLSPGGPGEKLFF. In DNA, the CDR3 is TGTGCCAGCAGCTTGTCCCCCGGGGGTCCGGGCGAAAAACTGTTTTTT.

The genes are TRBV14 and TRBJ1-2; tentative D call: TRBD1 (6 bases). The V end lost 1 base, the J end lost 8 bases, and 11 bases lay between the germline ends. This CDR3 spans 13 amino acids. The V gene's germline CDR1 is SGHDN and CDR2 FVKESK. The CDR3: CASSQVGQYGYTF. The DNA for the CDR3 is TGTGCCAGCAGCCAAGTCGGACAGTACGGCTACACCTTC.

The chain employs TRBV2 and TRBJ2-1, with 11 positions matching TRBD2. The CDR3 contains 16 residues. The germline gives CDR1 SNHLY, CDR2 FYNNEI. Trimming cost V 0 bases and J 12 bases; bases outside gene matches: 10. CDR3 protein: CASSEASLAGGLGQFF. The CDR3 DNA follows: TGTGCCAGCAGTGAAGCCAGTCTAGCGGGGGGATTGGGGCAGTTCTTC.

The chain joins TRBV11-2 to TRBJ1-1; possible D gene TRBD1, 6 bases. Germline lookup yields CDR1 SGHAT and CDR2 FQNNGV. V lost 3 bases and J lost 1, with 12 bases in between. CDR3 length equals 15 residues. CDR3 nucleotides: TGTGCCAGCAGCTTTGTCAGGGGCCGGAACACTGAAGCTTTCTTT. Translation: CASSFVRGRNTEAFF.

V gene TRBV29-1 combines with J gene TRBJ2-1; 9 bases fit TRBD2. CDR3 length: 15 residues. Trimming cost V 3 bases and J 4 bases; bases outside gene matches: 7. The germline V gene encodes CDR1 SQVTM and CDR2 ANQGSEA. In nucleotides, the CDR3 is TGCAGCGTTGAGGTTGGCGGGGGGGGTTACAATGAGCAGTTCTTC. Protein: CSVEVGGGGYNEQFF.

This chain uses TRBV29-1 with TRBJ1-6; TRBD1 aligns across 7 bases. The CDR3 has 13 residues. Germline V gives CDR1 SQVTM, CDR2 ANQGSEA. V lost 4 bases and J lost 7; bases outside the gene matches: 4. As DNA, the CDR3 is TGCAGCGTTGCACAGGGGCAAAATTCACCCCTCCACTTT. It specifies CSVAQGQNSPLHF.

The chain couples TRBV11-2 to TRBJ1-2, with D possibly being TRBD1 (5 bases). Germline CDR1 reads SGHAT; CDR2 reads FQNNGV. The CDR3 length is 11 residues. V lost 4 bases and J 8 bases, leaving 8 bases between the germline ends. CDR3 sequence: CASSSNRGYTF. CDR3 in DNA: TGTGCCAGCAGCTCAAACAGGGGCTACACCTTC.

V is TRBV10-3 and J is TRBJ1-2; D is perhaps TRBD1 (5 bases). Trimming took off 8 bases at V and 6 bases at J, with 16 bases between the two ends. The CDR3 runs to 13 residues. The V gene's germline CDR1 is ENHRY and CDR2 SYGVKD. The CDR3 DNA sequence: TGTGCCATCTCTCCTGGGGGGTACAATGGCTACACCTTC. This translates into CAISPGGYNGYTF.

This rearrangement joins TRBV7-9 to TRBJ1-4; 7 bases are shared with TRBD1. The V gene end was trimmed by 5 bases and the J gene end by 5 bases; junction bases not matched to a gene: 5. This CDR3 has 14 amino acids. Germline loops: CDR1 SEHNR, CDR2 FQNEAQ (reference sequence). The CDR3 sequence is CASSQGTENEKLFF. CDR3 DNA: TGTGCCAGCAGCCAGGGGACAGAGAATGAAAAACTGTTTTTT.

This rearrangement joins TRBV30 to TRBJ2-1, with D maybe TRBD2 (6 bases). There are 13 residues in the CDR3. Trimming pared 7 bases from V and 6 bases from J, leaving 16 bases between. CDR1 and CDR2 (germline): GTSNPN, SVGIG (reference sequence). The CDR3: CASLPGVGNEQFF. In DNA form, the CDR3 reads TGTGCCTCCCTCCCGGGAGTTGGCAATGAGCAGTTCTTC.

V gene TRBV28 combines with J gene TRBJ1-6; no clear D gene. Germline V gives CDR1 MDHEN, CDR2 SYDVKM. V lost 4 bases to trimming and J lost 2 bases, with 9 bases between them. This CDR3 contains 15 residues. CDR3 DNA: TGTGCCAGCAGTTCCGGGGTGCCCTATAATTCACCCCTCCACTTT. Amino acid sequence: CASSSGVPYNSPLHF.

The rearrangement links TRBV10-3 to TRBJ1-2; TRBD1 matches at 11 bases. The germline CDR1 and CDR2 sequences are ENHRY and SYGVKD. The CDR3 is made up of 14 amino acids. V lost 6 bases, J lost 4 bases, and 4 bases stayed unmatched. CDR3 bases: TGTGCCATCAGGAAGGGACAGGGGGGCTATGGCTACACCTTC. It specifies CAIRKGQGGYGYTF.

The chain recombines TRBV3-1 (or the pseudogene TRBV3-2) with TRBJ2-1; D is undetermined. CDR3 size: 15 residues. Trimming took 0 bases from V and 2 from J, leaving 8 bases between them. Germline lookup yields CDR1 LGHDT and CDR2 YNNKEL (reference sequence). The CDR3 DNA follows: TGTGCCAGCAGCCAAGAGGCGGTCCCCTACAATGAGCAGTTCTTC. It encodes CASSQEAVPYNEQFF.

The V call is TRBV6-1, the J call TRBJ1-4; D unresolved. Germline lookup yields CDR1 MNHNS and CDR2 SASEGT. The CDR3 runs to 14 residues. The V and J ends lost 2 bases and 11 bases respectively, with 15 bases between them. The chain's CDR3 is CASSEFGREGKLFF. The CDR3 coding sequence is TGTGCCAGCAGTGAATTTGGGCGGGAGGGCAAACTGTTTTTT.

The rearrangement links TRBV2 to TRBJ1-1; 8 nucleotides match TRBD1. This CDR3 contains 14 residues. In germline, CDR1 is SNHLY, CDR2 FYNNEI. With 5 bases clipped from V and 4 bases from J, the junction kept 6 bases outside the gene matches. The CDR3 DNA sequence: TGTGCCAGCAGTAGGAACAGGGGGAGCACTGAAGCTTTCTTT. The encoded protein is CASSRNRGSTEAFF. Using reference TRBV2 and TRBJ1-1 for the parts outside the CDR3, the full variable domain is EPEVTQTPSHQVTQMGQEVILRCVPISNHLYFYWYRQILGQKVEFLVSFYNNEISEKSEIFDDQFSVERPDGSNFTLKIRSTKLEDSAMYFCASSRNRGSTEAFFGQGTRLTVV.